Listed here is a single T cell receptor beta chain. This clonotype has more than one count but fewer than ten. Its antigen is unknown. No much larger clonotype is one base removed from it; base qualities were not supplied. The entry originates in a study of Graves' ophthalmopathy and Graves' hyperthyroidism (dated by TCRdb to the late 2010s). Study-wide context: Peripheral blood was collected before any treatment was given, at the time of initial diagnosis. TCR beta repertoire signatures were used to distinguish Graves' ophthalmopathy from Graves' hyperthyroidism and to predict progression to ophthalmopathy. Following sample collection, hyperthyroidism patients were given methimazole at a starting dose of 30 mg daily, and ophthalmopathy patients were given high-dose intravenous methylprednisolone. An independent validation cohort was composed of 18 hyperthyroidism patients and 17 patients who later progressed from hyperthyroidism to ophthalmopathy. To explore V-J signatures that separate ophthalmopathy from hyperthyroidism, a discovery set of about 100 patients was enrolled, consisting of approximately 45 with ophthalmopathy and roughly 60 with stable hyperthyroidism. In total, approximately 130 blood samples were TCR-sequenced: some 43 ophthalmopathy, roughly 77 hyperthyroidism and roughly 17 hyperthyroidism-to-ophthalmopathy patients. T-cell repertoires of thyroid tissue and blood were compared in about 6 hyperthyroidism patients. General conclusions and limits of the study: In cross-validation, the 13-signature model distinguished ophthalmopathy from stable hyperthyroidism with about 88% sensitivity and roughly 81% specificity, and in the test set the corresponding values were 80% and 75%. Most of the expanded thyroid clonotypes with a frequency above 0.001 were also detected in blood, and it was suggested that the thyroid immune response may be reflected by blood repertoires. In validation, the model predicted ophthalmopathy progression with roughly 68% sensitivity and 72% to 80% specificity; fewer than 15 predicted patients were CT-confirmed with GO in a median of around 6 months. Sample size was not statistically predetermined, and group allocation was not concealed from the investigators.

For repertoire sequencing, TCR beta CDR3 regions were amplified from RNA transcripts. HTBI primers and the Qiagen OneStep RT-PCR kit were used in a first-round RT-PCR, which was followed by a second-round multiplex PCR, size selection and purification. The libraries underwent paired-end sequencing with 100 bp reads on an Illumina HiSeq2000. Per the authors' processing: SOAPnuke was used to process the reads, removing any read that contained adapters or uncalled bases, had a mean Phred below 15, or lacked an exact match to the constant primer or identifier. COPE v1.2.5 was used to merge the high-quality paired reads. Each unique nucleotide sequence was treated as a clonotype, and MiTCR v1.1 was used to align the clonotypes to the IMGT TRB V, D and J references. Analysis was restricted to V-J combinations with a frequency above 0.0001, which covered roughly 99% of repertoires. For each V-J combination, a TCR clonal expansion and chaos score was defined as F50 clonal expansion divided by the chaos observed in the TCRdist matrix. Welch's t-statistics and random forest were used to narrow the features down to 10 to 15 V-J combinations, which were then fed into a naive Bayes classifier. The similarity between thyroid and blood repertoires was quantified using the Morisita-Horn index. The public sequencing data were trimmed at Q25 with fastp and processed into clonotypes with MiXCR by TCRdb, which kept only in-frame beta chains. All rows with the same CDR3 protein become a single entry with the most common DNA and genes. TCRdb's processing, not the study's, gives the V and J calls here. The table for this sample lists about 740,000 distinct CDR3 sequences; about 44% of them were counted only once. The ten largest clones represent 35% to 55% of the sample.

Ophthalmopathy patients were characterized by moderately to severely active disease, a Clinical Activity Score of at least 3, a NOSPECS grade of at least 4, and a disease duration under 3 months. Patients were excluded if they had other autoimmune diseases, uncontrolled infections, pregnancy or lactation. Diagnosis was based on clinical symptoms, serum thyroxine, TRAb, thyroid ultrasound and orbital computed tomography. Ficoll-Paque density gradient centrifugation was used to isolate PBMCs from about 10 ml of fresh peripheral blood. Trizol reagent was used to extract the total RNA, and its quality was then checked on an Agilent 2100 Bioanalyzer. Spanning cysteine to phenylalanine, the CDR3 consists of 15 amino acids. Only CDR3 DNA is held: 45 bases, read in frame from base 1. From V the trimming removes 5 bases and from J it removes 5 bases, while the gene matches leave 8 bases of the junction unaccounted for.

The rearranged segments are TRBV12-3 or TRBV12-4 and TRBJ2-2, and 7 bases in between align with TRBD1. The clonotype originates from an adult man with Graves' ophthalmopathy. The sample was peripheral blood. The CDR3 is CASSQGVRVTGELFF. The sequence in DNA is TGTGCCAGCAGTCAGGGGGTACGCGTGACCGGGGAGCTGTTTTTT.